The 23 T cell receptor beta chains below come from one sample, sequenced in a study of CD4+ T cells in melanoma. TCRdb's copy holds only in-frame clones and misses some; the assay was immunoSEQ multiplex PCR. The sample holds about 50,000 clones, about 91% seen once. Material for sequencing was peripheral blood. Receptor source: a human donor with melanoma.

The CDR3 region is CASSPLSGYNSPLHF. In nucleotides, the CDR3 is TGTGCCAGCAGTCCCCTTTCCGGCTATAATTCACCCCTCCACTTT. This chain joins TRBV27 and TRBJ1-6; no reliable D call. The germline gives CDR1 MNHEY, CDR2 SMNVEV (reference sequence). V shed 5 bases and J shed 3 bases, with 11 bases lying between them. This CDR3 contains 15 residues.

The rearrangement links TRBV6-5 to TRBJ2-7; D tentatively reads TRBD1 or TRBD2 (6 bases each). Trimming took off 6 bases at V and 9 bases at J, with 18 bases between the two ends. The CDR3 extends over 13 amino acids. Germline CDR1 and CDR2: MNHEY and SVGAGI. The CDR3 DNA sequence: TGTGCCAGCAGCTCCGGGGGCGGCGGAAGGCAGTACTTC. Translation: CASSSGGGGRQYF.

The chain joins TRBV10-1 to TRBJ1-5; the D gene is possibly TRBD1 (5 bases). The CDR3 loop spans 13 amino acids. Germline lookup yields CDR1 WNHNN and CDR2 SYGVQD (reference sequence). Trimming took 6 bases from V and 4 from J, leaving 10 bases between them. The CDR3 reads CASRMTANQPQHF. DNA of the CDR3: TGCGCCAGCAGGATGACAGCTAATCAGCCCCAGCATTTT.

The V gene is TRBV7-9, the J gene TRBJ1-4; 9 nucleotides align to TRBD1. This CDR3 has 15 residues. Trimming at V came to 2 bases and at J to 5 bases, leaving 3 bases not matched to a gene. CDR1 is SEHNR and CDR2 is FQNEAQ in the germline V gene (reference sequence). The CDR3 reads CASSLLGTGNEKLFF. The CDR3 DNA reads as TGTGCCAGCAGCTTATTAGGGACAGGGAATGAAAAACTGTTTTTT.

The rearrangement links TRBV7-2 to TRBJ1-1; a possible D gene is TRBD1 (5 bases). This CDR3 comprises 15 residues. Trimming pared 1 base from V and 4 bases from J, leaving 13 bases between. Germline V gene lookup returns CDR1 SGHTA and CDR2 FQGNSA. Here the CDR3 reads CASSLVTGQVTEAFF. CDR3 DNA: TGTGCCAGCAGCTTAGTAACGGGGCAGGTCACTGAAGCTTTCTTT.

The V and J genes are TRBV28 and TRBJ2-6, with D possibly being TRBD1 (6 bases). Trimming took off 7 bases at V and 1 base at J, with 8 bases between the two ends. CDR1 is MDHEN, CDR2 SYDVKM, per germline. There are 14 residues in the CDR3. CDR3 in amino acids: CASKGGSGANVLTF. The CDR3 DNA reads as TGTGCCAGCAAAGGGGGATCTGGGGCCAACGTCCTGACTTTC.

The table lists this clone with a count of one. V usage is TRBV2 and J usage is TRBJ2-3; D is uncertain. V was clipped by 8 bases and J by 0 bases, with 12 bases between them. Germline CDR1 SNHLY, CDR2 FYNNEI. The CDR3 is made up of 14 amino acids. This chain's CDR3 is CASVQFYSTDTQYF. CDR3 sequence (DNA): TGTGCCAGCGTACAGTTCTACAGCACAGATACGCAGTATTTT.

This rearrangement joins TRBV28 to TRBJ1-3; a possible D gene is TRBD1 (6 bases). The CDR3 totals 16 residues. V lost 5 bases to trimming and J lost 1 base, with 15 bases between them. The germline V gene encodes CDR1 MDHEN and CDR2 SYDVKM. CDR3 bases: TGTGCCAGCAGTCCCTTGGGGGCAGGTTCTGGAAACACCATATATTTT. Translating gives CASSPLGAGSGNTIYF.

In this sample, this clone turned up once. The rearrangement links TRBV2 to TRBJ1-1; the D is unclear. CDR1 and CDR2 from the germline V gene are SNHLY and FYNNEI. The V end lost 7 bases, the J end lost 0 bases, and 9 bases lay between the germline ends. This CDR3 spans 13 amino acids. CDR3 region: CASILHMNTEAFF. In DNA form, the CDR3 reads TGTGCCAGCATTTTACACATGAACACTGAAGCTTTCTTT.

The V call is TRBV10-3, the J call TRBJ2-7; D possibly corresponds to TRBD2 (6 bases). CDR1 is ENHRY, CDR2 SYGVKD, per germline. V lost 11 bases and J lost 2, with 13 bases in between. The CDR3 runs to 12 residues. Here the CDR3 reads CAPPGGPYEQYF. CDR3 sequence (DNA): TGTGCCCCCCCCGGGGGACCCTACGAGCAGTACTTC.

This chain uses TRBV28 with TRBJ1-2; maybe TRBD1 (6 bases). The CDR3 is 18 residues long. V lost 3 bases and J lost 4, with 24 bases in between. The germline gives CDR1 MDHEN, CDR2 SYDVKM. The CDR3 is CASSLLVSGGVGGYGYTF. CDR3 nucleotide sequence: TGTGCCAGCAGTTTGCTTGTGTCGGGGGGCGTTGGTGGCTATGGCTACACCTTC.

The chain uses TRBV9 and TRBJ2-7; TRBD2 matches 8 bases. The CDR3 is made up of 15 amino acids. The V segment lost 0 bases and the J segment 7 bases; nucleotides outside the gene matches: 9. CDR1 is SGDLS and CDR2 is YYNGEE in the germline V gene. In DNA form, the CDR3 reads TGTGCCAGCAGCGTAGCGTCCGGACTAGCCCAAGAGCAGTACTTC. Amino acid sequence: CASSVASGLAQEQYF.

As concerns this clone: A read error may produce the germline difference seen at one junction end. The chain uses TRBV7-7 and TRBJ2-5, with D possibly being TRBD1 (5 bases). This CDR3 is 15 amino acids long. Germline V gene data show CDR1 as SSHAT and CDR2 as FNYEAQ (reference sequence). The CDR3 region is CASSLGGQPQETQYF. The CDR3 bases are TGTGCTAGCAGCTTAGGCGGACAACCTCAAGAGACCCAGTACTTC.

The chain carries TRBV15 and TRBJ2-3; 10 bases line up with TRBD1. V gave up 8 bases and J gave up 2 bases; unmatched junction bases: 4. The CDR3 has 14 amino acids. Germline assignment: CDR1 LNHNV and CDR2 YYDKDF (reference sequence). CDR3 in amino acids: CATGDRGLTDTQYF. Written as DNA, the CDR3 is TGTGCCACCGGGGACAGGGGCCTCACAGATACGCAGTATTTT.

The CDR3 region is CASSIQGSGNTEAFF. DNA for the CDR3: TGTGCCAGTAGTATACAGGGCTCGGGGAACACTGAAGCTTTCTTT. V gene TRBV19 combines with J gene TRBJ1-1; possible D gene TRBD1, 5 bases. Per germline, CDR1 LNHDA and CDR2 SQIVND (reference sequence). Trimming left V 2 bases short and J 1 base short, with 11 bases between. The CDR3 contains 15 residues.

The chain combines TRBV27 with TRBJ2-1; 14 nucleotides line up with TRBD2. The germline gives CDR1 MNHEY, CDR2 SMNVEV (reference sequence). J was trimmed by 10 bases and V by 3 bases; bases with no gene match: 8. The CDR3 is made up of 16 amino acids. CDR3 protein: CASSFLRLAGGSEQFF. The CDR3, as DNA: TGTGCCAGCAGTTTTCTCCGACTAGCGGGGGGGTCGGAGCAGTTCTTC.

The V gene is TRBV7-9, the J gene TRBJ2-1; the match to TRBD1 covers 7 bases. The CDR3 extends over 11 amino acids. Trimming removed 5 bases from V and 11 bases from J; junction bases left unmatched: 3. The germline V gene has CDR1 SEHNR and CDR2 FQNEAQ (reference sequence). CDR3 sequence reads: CASSGTEKQFF. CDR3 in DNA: TGTGCCAGCAGCGGGACAGAGAAGCAGTTCTTC.

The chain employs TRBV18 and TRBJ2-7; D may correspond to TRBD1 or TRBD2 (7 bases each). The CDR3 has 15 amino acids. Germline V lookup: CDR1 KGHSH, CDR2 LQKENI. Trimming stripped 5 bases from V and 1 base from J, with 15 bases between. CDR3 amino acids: CASSKGTAGSYEQYF. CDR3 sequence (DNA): TGTGCCAGCTCAAAAGGGACAGCGGGATCCTACGAGCAGTACTTC.

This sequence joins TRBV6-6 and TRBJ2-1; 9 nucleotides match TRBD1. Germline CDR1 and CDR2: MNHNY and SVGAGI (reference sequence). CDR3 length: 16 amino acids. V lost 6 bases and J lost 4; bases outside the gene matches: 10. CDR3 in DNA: TGTGCCAGCAGAGATCCAACAGGGGGCGGATACAATGAGCAGTTCTTC. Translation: CASRDPTGGGYNEQFF.

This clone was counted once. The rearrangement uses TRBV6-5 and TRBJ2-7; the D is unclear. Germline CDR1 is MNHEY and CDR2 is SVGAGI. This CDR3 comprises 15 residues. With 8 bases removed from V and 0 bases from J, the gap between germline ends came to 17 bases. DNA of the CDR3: TGTGCCAGCTCTCGTTTTCTCGATAGCTCCTACGAGCAGTACTTC. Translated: CASSRFLDSSYEQYF.

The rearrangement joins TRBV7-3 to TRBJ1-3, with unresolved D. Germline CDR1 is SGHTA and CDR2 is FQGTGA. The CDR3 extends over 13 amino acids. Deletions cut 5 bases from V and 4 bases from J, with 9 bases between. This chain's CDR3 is CASSISQGNTIYF. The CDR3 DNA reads TGTGCCAGCAGCATAAGCCAGGGAAACACCATATATTTT.

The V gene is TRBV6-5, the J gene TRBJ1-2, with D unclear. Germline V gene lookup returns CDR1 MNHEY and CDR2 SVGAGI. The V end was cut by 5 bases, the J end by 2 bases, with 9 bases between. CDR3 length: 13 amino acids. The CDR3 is CASSRTENYGYTF. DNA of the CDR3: TGTGCCAGCAGTCGTACAGAGAACTATGGCTACACCTTC.

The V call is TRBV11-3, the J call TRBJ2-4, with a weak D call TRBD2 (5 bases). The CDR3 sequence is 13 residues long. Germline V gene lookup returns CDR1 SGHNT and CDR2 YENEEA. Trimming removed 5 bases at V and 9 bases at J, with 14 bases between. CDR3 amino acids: CASSPGLGSIQYF. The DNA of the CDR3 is TGTGCCAGCAGCCCCGGCCTTGGGAGCATTCAGTACTTC.